This note documents a single T cell receptor (beta chain) sequence. Its antigen is as yet unknown. Each CDR3 protein is one row after TCRdb ran MiXCR on the reads. The sample carries about 400,000 distinct CDR3 sequences, about 35% recorded once. The data were obtained in a study of T cell repertoires in cytomegalovirus infection. Study details: It was the public TCR beta signatures that indicated both CMV infection and matching HLA type.

Study-wide findings and caveats: CMV-specific TCR beta clonotypes restricted by HLA-C dominated the ex vivo response. Individuals carrying CMV plus the relevant HLA were identified by cumulative frequency of public TCR beta families.

This TCR was recovered from a human donor in good health (CMV status not recorded). Some clones in this sample may be carry-over from other donors' samples. The specimen comprised cultured PBMCs, sampled from culture after CMV antigen stimulation.

As DNA, the CDR3 is TGTGCCAGCAGCTTACGAGCGGGGGATTACGAGCAGTACTTC. It yields the protein CASSLRAGDYEQYF. The chain carries TRBV7-2 and TRBJ2-7, with 8 bases aligning to TRBD2. This CDR3 is built from 14 residues. CDR1 SGHTA and CDR2 FQGNSA come from the germline V gene. With 2 bases clipped from V and 4 bases from J, the junction kept 4 bases outside the gene matches.